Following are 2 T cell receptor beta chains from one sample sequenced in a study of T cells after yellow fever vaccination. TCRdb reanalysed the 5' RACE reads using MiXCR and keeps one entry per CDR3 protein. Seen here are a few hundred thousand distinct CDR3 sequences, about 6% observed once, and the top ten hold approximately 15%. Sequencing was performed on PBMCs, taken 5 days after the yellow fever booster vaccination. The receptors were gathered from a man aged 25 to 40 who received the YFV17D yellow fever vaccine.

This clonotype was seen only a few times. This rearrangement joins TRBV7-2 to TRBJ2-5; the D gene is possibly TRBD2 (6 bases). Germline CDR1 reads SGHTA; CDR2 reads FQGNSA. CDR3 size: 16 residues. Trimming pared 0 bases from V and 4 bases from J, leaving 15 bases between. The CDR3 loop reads CASSLARGLSTETQYF. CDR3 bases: TGTGCCAGCAGCTTAGCGCGCGGACTATCCACAGAGACCCAGTACTTC.

In nucleotides, the CDR3 is TGTGCCAGCAGTTCCGACAACCATAGCAATCAGCCCCAGCATTTT. Translation: CASSSDNHSNQPQHF. The chain uses TRBV6-2 or TRBV6-3 and TRBJ1-5; D not resolved. V gave up 4 bases and J gave up 0 bases, with 10 bases separating them. Germline V lookup: CDR1 MNHEY, CDR2 SVGEGT. The CDR3 is made up of 15 amino acids.